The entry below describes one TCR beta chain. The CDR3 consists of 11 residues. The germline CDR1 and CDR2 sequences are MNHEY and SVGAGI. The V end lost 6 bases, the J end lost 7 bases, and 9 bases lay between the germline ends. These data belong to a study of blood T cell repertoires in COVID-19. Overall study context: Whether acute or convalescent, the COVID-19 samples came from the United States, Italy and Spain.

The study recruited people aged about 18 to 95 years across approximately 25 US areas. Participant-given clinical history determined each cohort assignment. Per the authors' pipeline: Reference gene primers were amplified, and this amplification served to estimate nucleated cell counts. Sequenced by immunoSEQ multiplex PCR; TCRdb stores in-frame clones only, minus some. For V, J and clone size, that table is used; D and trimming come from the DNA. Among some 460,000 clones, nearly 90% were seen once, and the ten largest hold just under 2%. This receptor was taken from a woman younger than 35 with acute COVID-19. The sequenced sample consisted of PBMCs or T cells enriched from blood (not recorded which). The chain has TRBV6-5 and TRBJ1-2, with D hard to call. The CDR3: CASRGGPGYTF. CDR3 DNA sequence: TGTGCCAGCAGAGGAGGCCCTGGCTACACCTTC.